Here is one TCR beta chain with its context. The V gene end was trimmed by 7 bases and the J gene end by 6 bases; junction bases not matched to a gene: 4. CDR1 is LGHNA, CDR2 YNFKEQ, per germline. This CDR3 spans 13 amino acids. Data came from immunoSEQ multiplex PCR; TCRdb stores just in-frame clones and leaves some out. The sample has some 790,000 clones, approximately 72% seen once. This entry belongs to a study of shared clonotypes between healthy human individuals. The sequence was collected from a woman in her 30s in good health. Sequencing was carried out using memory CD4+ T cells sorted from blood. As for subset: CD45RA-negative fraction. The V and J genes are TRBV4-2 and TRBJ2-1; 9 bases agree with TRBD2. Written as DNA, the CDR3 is TGTGCCAGCATTGGGACTAGCTTCAATGAGCAGTTCTTC. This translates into CASIGTSFNEQFF.